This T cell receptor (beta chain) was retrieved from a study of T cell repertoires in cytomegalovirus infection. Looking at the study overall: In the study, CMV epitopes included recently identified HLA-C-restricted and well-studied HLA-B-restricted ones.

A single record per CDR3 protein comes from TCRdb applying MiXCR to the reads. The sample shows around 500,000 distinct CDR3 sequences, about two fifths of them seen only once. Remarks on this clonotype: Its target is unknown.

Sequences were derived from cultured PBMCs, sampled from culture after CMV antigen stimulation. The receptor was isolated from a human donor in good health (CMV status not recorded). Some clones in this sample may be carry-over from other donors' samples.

The CDR3 region is CASSYDGGRNQPQHF. The CDR3 coding sequence is TGTGCCAGCAGCTACGACGGGGGACGCAATCAGCCCCAGCATTTT. The rearrangement joins TRBV7-9 to TRBJ1-5, with a tentative D call TRBD1 (5 bases). Germline V gene data show CDR1 as SEHNR and CDR2 as FQNEAQ (reference sequence). The CDR3 is 15 amino acids. V was cut by 4 bases and J by 2 bases, with 12 bases left in between. The variable domain in full, with the rest retrieved from reference TRBV7-9 and TRBJ1-5, is DTGVSQNPRHKITKRGQNVTFRCDPISEHNRLYWYRQTLGQGPEFLTYFQNEAQLEKSRLLSDRFSAERPKGSFSTLEIQRTEQGDSAMYLCASSYDGGRNQPQHFGDGTRLSIL.